This paragraph reports one T cell receptor (beta chain). The CDR3 covers 15 residues. CDR1 and CDR2 (germline): SGHDT, YYEEEE. The V end was cut by 0 bases, the J end by 5 bases, with 15 bases between. These data come from a study of T cell responses to AZD1222 COVID-19 vaccine. Study at large: Second doses at about 4 or about 12 weeks were pooled.

Profiling relied on immunoSEQ multiplex PCR, and the TCRdb table lists in-frame clones only, not all of them. The sample consists of about 120,000 clones, approximately 90% of them appearing once. The source material was peripheral blood, sampled on day 0 of AZD1222 vaccination. The chain recombines TRBV5-6 with TRBJ2-7; TRBD1 might be the D (6 bases). The source is an adult in good health. CDR3 bases: TGTGCCAGCAGCTTGGACAGGGAACGGGTCCACGAGCAGTACTTC. Translation: CASSLDRERVHEQYF. The variable domain in full, completed from reference TRBV5-6 and TRBJ2-7, reads DAGVTQSPTHLIKTRGQQVTLRCSPKSGHDTVSWYQQALGQGPQFIFQYYEEEERQRGNFPDRFSGHQFPNYSSELNVNALLLGDSALYLCASSLDRERVHEQYFGPGTRLTVT.